Listed here are 9 T cell receptor beta chains from one sample, sequenced in a study of Graves' ophthalmopathy and Graves' hyperthyroidism. RNA transcripts yielded amplified TCR beta CDR3 regions. RT-PCR was first run with HTBI primers, then multiplex PCR in a second round. TCRdb called the multiplex PCR reads again in MiXCR, with one record for every CDR3 protein. The sample records around 1.1 million distinct CDR3 sequences, about 38% being singletons. Sequences were obtained from peripheral blood or thyroid tissue (not recorded which). The receptors here all came from an adult man with Graves' hyperthyroidism.

This clonotype was observed at least ten times. This chain uses TRBV6-6 with TRBJ1-2; D is ambiguous. Per germline, CDR1 MNHNY and CDR2 SVGAGI (reference sequence). The V end was cut by 0 bases, the J end by 4 bases, with 9 bases between. The CDR3 is 14 amino acids. CDR3 bases: TGTGCCAGCAGTTACTCGAAAGGGATCTATGGCTACACCTTC. Its protein is CASSYSKGIYGYTF.

This clonotype was seen at least ten times. This rearrangement joins TRBV20-1 to TRBJ2-5; TRBD2 matches at 8 bases. The V and J ends lost 6 bases and 1 base, in that order; junction bases with no gene match: 4. This CDR3 is built from 13 residues. CDR1 and CDR2 (germline): DFQATT, SNEGSKA (reference sequence). CDR3 loop: CSAYTSGQETQYF. The DNA of the CDR3 is TGCAGTGCCTATACTAGCGGCCAAGAGACCCAGTACTTC.

The chain carries TRBV7-9 and TRBJ2-7, with D unclear. The germline gives CDR1 SEHNR, CDR2 FQNEAQ (reference sequence). The CDR3 is 13 amino acids. Trimming left V 10 bases short and J 5 bases short, with 18 bases between. The CDR3 is CATQSSFVHEQYF. The CDR3 DNA follows: TGTGCCACCCAGAGTTCCTTTGTCCACGAGCAGTACTTC. Full variable domain (outside the CDR3, taken from reference TRBV7-9 and TRBJ2-7): DTGVSQNPRHKITKRGQNVTFRCDPISEHNRLYWYRQTLGQGPEFLTYFQNEAQLEKSRLLSDRFSAERPKGSFSTLEIQRTEQGDSAMYLCATQSSFVHEQYFGPGTRLTVT.

This clonotype was seen ten or more times. This sequence joins TRBV7-9 and TRBJ1-3; D gene uncertain. The CDR3 contains 15 residues. Per germline, CDR1 SEHNR and CDR2 FQNEAQ (reference sequence). Trimming pared 1 base from V and 1 base from J, leaving 8 bases between. This CDR3 is CASSLGRTSGNTIYF. For the CDR3, the DNA is TGTGCCAGCAGCTTAGGCAGGACTTCTGGAAACACCATATATTTT.

This clonotype has at least ten counts. This chain connects TRBV7-9 to TRBJ2-7; D is perhaps TRBD1 or TRBD2 (5 bases each). CDR1 is SEHNR and CDR2 is FQNEAQ in the germline V gene (reference sequence). This CDR3 has 14 residues. Trimming took off 6 bases at V and 1 base at J, with 13 bases between the two ends. The CDR3 region is CASRLVGESYEQYF. CDR3 coding DNA: TGTGCCAGCAGACTAGTGGGGGAATCCTACGAGCAGTACTTC.

The chain recombines TRBV30 with TRBJ1-2; a weak D match, TRBD1 (6 bases). V was trimmed by 3 bases and J by 2 bases, leaving 10 bases between them. Per germline, CDR1 GTSNPN and CDR2 SVGIG (reference sequence). This CDR3 is 13 amino acids long. CDR3 nucleotide sequence: TGTGCCTGGAGAAATACAGGGAACTATGGCTACACCTTC. As protein: CAWRNTGNYGYTF.

The V call is TRBV15, the J call TRBJ1-5, with 10 bases that match TRBD1. After removal of 4 bases from V and 9 bases from J, the junction contained 15 bases not matched to a gene. The CDR3 length is 17 residues. Germline CDR1 and CDR2: LNHNV and YYDKDF (reference sequence). The CDR3 spells CATSTGQGQGPGWPQHF. In DNA, the CDR3 is TGTGCCACCAGCACCGGCCAGGGACAGGGGCCTGGATGGCCCCAGCATTTT. The full variable domain, completed using reference TRBV15 and TRBJ1-5, is DAMVIQNPRYQVTQFGKPVTLSCSQTLNHNVMYWYQQKSSQAPKLLFHYYDKDFNNEADTPDNFQSRRPNTSFCFLDIRSPGLGDTAMYLCATSTGQGQGPGWPQHFGDGTRLSIL.

The chain joins TRBV2 to TRBJ1-5, with TRBD1 identical over 12 bases. The CDR3 runs 20 residues. J was trimmed by 3 bases and V by 5 bases; bases with no gene match: 17. Germline CDR1 and CDR2: SNHLY and FYNNEI. Here the CDR3 DNA reads TGTGCCAGCAGTTACGGCTTCCGGGACAGGGGGCGGTCGGACAATCAGCCCCAGCATTTT. Translating gives CASSYGFRDRGRSDNQPQHF.

The V gene is TRBV7-4, the J gene TRBJ1-1; D may be TRBD1 (5 bases). Germline V CDR1 and CDR2: SGHVT, SQSDAQ. This CDR3 comprises 12 residues. Trimming shortened V by 1 base and J by 11 bases, and 11 bases separated the two germline ends. The CDR3 spells CASSLGGGGAFF. CDR3 in DNA: TGTGCCAGCAGCTTAGGCGGGGGGGGGGCTTTCTTT.